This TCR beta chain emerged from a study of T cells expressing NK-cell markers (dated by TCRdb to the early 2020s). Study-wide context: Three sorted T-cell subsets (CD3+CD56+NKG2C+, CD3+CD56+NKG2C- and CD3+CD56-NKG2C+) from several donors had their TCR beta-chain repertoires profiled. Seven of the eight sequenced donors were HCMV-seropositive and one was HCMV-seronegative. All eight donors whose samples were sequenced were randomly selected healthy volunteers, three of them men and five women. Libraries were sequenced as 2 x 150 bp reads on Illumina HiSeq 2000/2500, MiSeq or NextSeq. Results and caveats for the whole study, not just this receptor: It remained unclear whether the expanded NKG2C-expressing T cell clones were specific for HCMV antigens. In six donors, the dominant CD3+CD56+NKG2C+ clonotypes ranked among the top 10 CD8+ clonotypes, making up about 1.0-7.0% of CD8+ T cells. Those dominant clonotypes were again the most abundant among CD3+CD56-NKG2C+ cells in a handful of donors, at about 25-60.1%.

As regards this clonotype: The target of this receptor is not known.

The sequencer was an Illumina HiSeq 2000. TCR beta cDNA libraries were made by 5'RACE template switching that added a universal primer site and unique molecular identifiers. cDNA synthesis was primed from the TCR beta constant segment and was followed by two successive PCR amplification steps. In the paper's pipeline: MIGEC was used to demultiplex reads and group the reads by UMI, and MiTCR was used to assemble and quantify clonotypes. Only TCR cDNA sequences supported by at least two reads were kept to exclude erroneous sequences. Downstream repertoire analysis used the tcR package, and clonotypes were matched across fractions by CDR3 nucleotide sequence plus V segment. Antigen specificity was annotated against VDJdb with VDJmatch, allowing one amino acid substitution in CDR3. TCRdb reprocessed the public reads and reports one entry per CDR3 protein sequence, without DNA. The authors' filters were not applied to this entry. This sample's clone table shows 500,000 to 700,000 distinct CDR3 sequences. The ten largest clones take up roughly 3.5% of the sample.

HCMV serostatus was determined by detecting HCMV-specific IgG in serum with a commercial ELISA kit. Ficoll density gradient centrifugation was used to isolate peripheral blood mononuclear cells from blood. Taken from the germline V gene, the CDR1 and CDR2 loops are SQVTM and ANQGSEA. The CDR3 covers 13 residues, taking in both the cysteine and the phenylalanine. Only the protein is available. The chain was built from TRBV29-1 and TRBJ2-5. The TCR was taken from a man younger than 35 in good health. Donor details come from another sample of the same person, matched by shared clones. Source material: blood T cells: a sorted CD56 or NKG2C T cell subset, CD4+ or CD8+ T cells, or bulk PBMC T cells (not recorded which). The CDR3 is CSATLRGQETQYF.